A single sample is the source of the 24 T cell receptor beta chains below, sequenced in a study of early T cells in non-severe SARS-CoV-2 infection (dated by TCRdb to 2020 to 2022). Library preparation employed 5' RACE. Data came from a NextSeq 500. TCRdb reran the public reads through fastp at Q25 and MiXCR, keeping productive beta chains. Rows merge per CDR3 protein into single entries with the most common DNA and genes. The table for this sample lists 65,000 to 95,000 distinct CDR3 sequences; less than 5.5% of them were counted only once. The ten largest make up around 7.3% of the sample. The specimen comprised whole blood, sampled at baseline. Receptor source: an adult who was a healthcare worker with PCR-confirmed SARS-CoV-2 infection or an uninfected control (not recorded which).

This clonotype showed up many times. The rearrangement links TRBV27 to TRBJ2-1, with D tentatively TRBD1 or TRBD2 (5 bases each). CDR1 is MNHEY, CDR2 SMNVEV, per germline (reference sequence). Trimming shortened V by 5 bases and J by 6 bases, and 14 bases separated the two germline ends. The CDR3 sequence is 14 residues long. CDR3 sequence (DNA): TGTGCCAGCAGTACTCCCGGGACCCTCAATGAGCAGTTCTTC. This codes for CASSTPGTLNEQFF.

The V gene is TRBV5-6, the J gene TRBJ2-3; tentative D call: TRBD2 (8 bases). Germline assignment: CDR1 SGHDT and CDR2 YYEEEE. This CDR3 is 19 amino acids long. The V gene lost 0 bases and the J gene lost 1 base, with 21 bases spanning the gap. The CDR3 nucleotides read TGTGCCAGCAGCTTGGGGGACAGCCGCTCTAGCGGGCGCACAGATACGCAGTATTTT. This sequence encodes CASSLGDSRSSGRTDTQYF.

V is TRBV3-1 and J is TRBJ2-3; D might be TRBD1 (5 bases). The V gene's germline CDR1 is LGHDT and CDR2 YNNKEL (reference sequence). Deletions cut 2 bases from V and 2 bases from J, with 11 bases between. The length of the CDR3 is 15 residues. CDR3 in amino acids: CASSQYAGPTDTQYF. Written as DNA, the CDR3 is TGTGCCAGCAGCCAATATGCAGGGCCCACAGATACGCAGTATTTT.

There are a few counts of this clonotype. The V gene is TRBV6-5, the J gene TRBJ1-4; 7 bases map to TRBD1. V shed 4 bases, J shed 2 bases, and the junction held 7 bases outside the gene matches. This CDR3 region has 16 residues. Germline V gene lookup returns CDR1 MNHEY and CDR2 SVGAGI. The DNA for the CDR3 is TGTGCCAGCAGTTCCCACCCACAGGGGACTAATGAAAAACTGTTTTTT. This translates into CASSSHPQGTNEKLFF.

This clonotype came up many times. Here the CDR3 reads CASSRDRGLNTEAFF. The CDR3 coding sequence is TGTGCCAGCAGCAGGGACAGGGGATTGAACACTGAAGCTTTCTTT. The chain joins TRBV5-4 to TRBJ1-1; 10 positions match TRBD1. The germline gives CDR1 SGHNT, CDR2 YYREEE (reference sequence). The CDR3 totals 15 residues. V shed 4 bases, J shed 0 bases, and the junction held 3 bases outside the gene matches.

This clonotype was observed a few times. The gene calls are TRBV29-1 and TRBJ1-1; D gene ambiguous. Germline CDR1 reads SQVTM; CDR2 reads ANQGSEA. The CDR3 is made up of 10 amino acids. V shed 4 bases and J shed 3 bases, with 3 bases lying between them. The CDR3 DNA reads as TGCAGCGTTGCAGACACTGAAGCTTTCTTT. It encodes CSVADTEAFF.

V gene TRBV9 combines with J gene TRBJ2-7, with TRBD1 matching 10 bases. Trimming at V came to 0 bases and at J to 4 bases, leaving 4 bases not matched to a gene. Looked up from germline, CDR1 is SGDLS and CDR2 is YYNGEE. The CDR3 contains 15 residues. The CDR3 nucleotides read TGTGCCAGCAGCGTAGCTCTGGGACAGGGGTACGAGCAGTACTTC. Its translation: CASSVALGQGYEQYF. The full variable domain, in which reference TRBV9 and TRBJ2-7 provide the parts outside the CDR3, is DSGVTQTPKHLITATGQRVTLRCSPRSGDLSVYWYQQSLDQGLQFLIQYYNGEERAKGNILERFSAQQFPDLHSELNLSSLELGDSALYFCASSVALGQGYEQYFGPGTRLTVT.

At least ten counts were recorded for this clonotype. The rearrangement uses TRBV15 and TRBJ2-2; D remains ambiguous. Germline V lookup: CDR1 LNHNV, CDR2 YYDKDF (reference sequence). CDR3 length: 12 amino acids. Trimming shortened V by 3 bases and J by 7 bases, and 6 bases separated the two germline ends. The CDR3 bases are TGTGCCACCAGCAGCGAAGGCGGGGAGCTGTTTTTT. The encoded protein is CATSSEGGELFF.

This clonotype was recorded at least ten times. The chain is built from TRBV25-1 and TRBJ2-7, with 7 nucleotides matching TRBD1. From germline, CDR1 is MGHDK and CDR2 SYGVNS. The CDR3 runs 15 residues. After removal of 3 bases from V and 0 bases from J, the junction contained 5 bases not matched to a gene. CDR3 sequence reads: CASSDPTGFSYEQYF. The CDR3 coding sequence is TGTGCCAGCAGTGATCCGACAGGGTTCTCCTACGAGCAGTACTTC.

In its sample, this clonotype was seen many times. The rearrangement joins TRBV29-1 to TRBJ2-1; maybe TRBD2 (6 bases). V was trimmed by 3 bases and J by 3 bases, leaving 9 bases between them. Germline CDR1 is SQVTM and CDR2 is ANQGSEA. The CDR3 length is 13 residues. This chain's CDR3 is CSVDGGNYNEQFF. DNA of the CDR3: TGCAGCGTTGACGGCGGGAACTACAATGAGCAGTTCTTC.

This clonotype was counted between two and nine times. CDR3 in DNA: TGTGCCAGCAGCCTTAGCGGTAAATCCTACGAGCAGTACTTC. Its translation is CASSLSGKSYEQYF. V gene TRBV7-2 combines with J gene TRBJ2-7; possibly TRBD2 for D (6 bases). This CDR3 contains 14 residues. Trimming stripped 5 bases from V and 1 base from J, with 12 bases between. Germline CDR1 and CDR2: SGHTA and FQGNSA.

This clonotype was observed many times. The chain is built from TRBV18 and TRBJ2-6, with D perhaps given as TRBD1 or TRBD2 (5 bases each). This CDR3 contains 15 residues. The ends were cut back, 3 bases at V and 7 bases at J, with 13 bases in the middle. CDR1 and CDR2 (germline): KGHSH, LQKENI. This CDR3 reads CASSPFGTEANVLTF. The CDR3 nucleotides are TGTGCCAGCTCACCGTTCGGGACGGAAGCCAACGTCCTGACTTTC.

This clonotype was detected many times. This chain connects TRBV25-1 to TRBJ2-5; TRBD1 agrees at 7 bases. CDR1 and CDR2 (germline): MGHDK, SYGVNS. The CDR3 length is 13 residues. Unmatched junction bases numbered 3, after V lost 6 bases and J lost 2 bases. CDR3 in DNA: TGTGCCAGCAGCTGGGACAGTCAAGAGACCCAGTACTTC. Protein product: CASSWDSQETQYF. The variable domain in full, with the rest retrieved from reference TRBV25-1 and TRBJ2-5, is EADIYQTPRYLVIGTGKKITLECSQTMGHDKMYWYQQDPGMELHLIHYSYGVNSTEKGDLSSESTVSRIRTEHFPLTLESARPSHTSQYLCASSWDSQETQYFGPGTRLLVL.

Many counts were recorded for this clonotype. J is TRBJ1-2 and V is TRBV7-9; possibly TRBD1 for D (5 bases). CDR1 is SEHNR and CDR2 is FQNEAQ in the germline V gene (reference sequence). The CDR3 has 14 amino acids. Trimming removed 5 bases at V and 7 bases at J, with 17 bases between. CDR3 nucleotides: TGTGCCAGCAGCCCAGGGAATTCGGTGGGTGGCTACACCTTC. Translation: CASSPGNSVGGYTF.

This chain joins TRBV9 and TRBJ2-1, with D possibly matching TRBD2 (5 bases). Germline CDR1 SGDLS, CDR2 YYNGEE. The CDR3 contains 14 residues. V lost 3 bases and J lost 8, with 15 bases in between. This chain's CDR3 is CASSARGSSHEQFF. CDR3 coding DNA: TGTGCCAGCAGCGCCCGAGGGTCGTCACATGAGCAGTTCTTC.

This clonotype was counted only a few times. The chain employs TRBV6-6 and TRBJ1-1, with no clear D. The CDR3 sequence is 12 residues long. Trimming left V 7 bases short and J 1 base short, with 7 bases between. Germline CDR1 MNHNY, CDR2 SVGAGI (reference sequence). This chain's CDR3 is CASTLENTEAFF. CDR3 nucleotides: TGTGCCAGCACCCTAGAGAACACTGAAGCTTTCTTT.

V gene TRBV11-2 combines with J gene TRBJ1-5; D is unclear. The CDR3 runs to 13 residues. Germline loops: CDR1 SGHAT, CDR2 FQNNGV. Trimming took 3 bases from V and 1 from J, leaving 4 bases between them. CDR3 coding DNA: TGTGCCAGCAGCTTTACAAGCAATCAGCCCCAGCATTTT. Its protein product is CASSFTSNQPQHF. The whole variable domain, remainder taken from reference TRBV11-2 and TRBJ1-5, is EAGVAQSPRYKIIEKRQSVAFWCNPISGHATLYWYQQILGQGPKLLIQFQNNGVVDDSQLPKDRFSAERLKGVDSTLKIQPAKLEDSAVYLCASSFTSNQPQHFGDGTRLSIL.

This clonotype was recorded at least ten times. The rearrangement links TRBV4-1 to TRBJ1-5, with 11 bases fitting TRBD1. V dropped 1 base and J dropped 7; count of bases not matched to a gene: 3. The CDR3 has 15 amino acids. Germline loops: CDR1 MGHRA, CDR2 YSYEKL. CDR3 sequence: CASSQADRGQQPQHF. CDR3 in DNA: TGCGCCAGCAGCCAAGCGGACAGGGGGCAACAGCCCCAGCATTTT.

This clonotype was counted ten times or more. In DNA form, the CDR3 reads TGTGCCAGCAGCTCCCTCTCCGGGACAGCTCCCTACGAGCAGTACTTC. This codes for CASSSLSGTAPYEQYF. V usage is TRBV28 and J usage is TRBJ2-7; 7 positions match TRBD1. The CDR3 loop spans 16 amino acids. In germline, CDR1 is MDHEN, CDR2 SYDVKM. The V segment lost 6 bases and the J segment 2 bases; nucleotides outside the gene matches: 13.

The chain couples TRBV5-1 to TRBJ1-1, with 10 bases lining up with TRBD1. In germline, CDR1 is SGHRS, CDR2 YFSETQ. CDR3 length: 12 residues. With 4 bases clipped from V and 9 bases from J, the junction kept 3 bases outside the gene matches. CDR3 nucleotide sequence: TGCGCCAGCAGCCCGGGACAGGGGCAAGCTTTCTTT. This gives the protein CASSPGQGQAFF.

This clonotype was seen at least ten times. The chain recombines TRBV15 with TRBJ2-1; 7 bases match TRBD1. This CDR3 is 14 amino acids long. The trim removed 7 bases at V and 3 bases at J, leaving 6 bases unmatched. Per germline, CDR1 LNHNV and CDR2 YYDKDF (reference sequence). CDR3 residues: CATKQSGGYNEQFF. The CDR3 DNA is TGTGCCACCAAACAGTCAGGGGGCTACAATGAGCAGTTCTTC.

This clonotype has a count of ten or more. The chain links TRBV29-1 to TRBJ2-7; D might be TRBD2 (5 bases). The CDR3 consists of 12 residues. Germline loops: CDR1 SQVTM, CDR2 ANQGSEA. The ends were cut back, 5 bases at V and 7 bases at J, with 15 bases in the middle. CDR3 sequence: CSVIEPSGEQYF. CDR3 nucleotides: TGCAGCGTTATTGAGCCCTCGGGGGAGCAGTACTTC.

This clonotype was counted a few times. V and J are TRBV29-1 and TRBJ1-4; TRBD1 is a possible D gene (5 bases). This CDR3 is 11 amino acids long. Germline V lookup: CDR1 SQVTM, CDR2 ANQGSEA. Trimming cost V 6 bases and J 8 bases, with 10 bases left between them. The CDR3 region has the DNA TGCAGCGTCGGGGGGGGAGAAAAACTGTTTTTT. Its translation is CSVGGGEKLFF.

This clonotype was counted at least ten times. This sequence joins TRBV27 and TRBJ2-7; 10 positions agree with TRBD2. Germline loops: CDR1 MNHEY, CDR2 SMNVEV (reference sequence). CDR3 length: 14 amino acids. V was pared by 3 bases and J by 7 bases, with 6 bases of the junction left unmatched. For the CDR3, the DNA is TGTGCCAGCAGTTTTACTAGCGGGACTAGGGAGCAGTACTTC. Translated: CASSFTSGTREQYF.